A single sample is the source of the 25 T cell receptor beta chains below, sequenced in a study of cytomegalovirus exposure and HLA in healthy donors. With 60 Vbeta and 13 Jbeta primers, the PCR was carried out. The table came from immunoSEQ multiplex PCR; TCRdb's copy has only in-frame clones and leaves some out. The table has some 80,000 clones, around 82% seen once. Sequenced sample: PBMCs. The receptors here all came from a man aged 40-49 years in good health and CMV-seronegative.

The V gene is TRBV7-9, the J gene TRBJ1-2, with a tentative D call TRBD1 (5 bases). V lost 5 bases and J lost 5, with 12 bases in between. Germline CDR1 reads SEHNR; CDR2 reads FQNEAQ (reference sequence). The CDR3 totals 13 residues. The CDR3 DNA is TGTGCCAGCAGCCAACCGGCAGGGTATGGCTACACCTTC. Its protein is CASSQPAGYGYTF.

The gene calls are TRBV18 and TRBJ1-5; unclear D gene. This CDR3 has 17 residues. Trimming removed 2 bases at V and 6 bases at J, with 20 bases between. CDR1 and CDR2 from the germline V gene are KGHSH and LQKENI. The CDR3 region has the DNA TGTGCCAGCTCACCAATCGATGTGAGCGAGGGATCTCAGCCCCAGCATTTT. Translating it yields CASSPIDVSEGSQPQHF.

The rearrangement links TRBV19 to TRBJ1-4, with 10 bases matching TRBD1. V shed 6 bases and J 7 bases; nucleotides not matched to a gene: 8. This CDR3 comprises 15 residues. From germline, CDR1 is LNHDA and CDR2 SQIVND (reference sequence). DNA of the CDR3: TGTGCCAGTAGCAAAAGCGGGACAGGGGTTGAAAAACTGTTTTTT. It encodes CASSKSGTGVEKLFF.

The CDR3 sequence is CASRTGTSGYTF. The DNA for the CDR3 is TGTGCCAGCAGAACAGGGACATCTGGCTACACCTTC. The chain combines TRBV6-5 with TRBJ1-2; D may be TRBD1 (6 bases). CDR1 is MNHEY, CDR2 SVGAGI, per germline. The CDR3 is 12 residues long. The V end was cut by 6 bases, the J end by 7 bases, with 12 bases between.

This clone appeared a single time. The CDR3 reads CASSLGTYNEQFF. For the CDR3, the DNA is TGTGCCAGCAGTCTGGGGACTTACAATGAGCAGTTCTTC. V and J are TRBV27 and TRBJ2-1; tentatively, D is TRBD2 (6 bases). CDR1 and CDR2 (germline): MNHEY, SMNVEV (reference sequence). V lost 5 bases, J lost 4 bases, and 9 bases lay in between. The CDR3 sequence is 13 residues long.

The chain has TRBV28 and TRBJ2-7, with 8 bases lining up with TRBD1. With 8 bases clipped from V and 5 bases from J, the junction kept 14 bases outside the gene matches. CDR1 and CDR2 from the germline V gene are MDHEN and SYDVKM. The CDR3 runs 15 residues. This CDR3 reads CASQTRSRGRDEQYF. The CDR3 DNA is TGTGCCAGCCAAACCCGGTCCAGGGGGCGTGACGAGCAGTACTTC.

V is TRBV11-2 and J is TRBJ2-1, with a possible D match to TRBD1 (6 bases). Trimming shortened V by 4 bases and J by 7 bases, and 14 bases separated the two germline ends. Germline values: CDR1 SGHAT, CDR2 FQNNGV. This CDR3 region has 14 residues. Here the CDR3 DNA reads TGTGCCAGCAGCTCAATACAGGGTAGGAATGAGCAGTTCTTC. It translates to CASSSIQGRNEQFF.

The chain uses TRBV7-8 and TRBJ2-1; TRBD2 aligns across 10 bases. CDR1 is SGHVS, CDR2 FQNEAQ, per germline. The ends lost 0 bases at V and 9 bases at J; junction bases unmatched: 8. The CDR3 spans 16 residues. This CDR3 reads CASSLALERGGVEQFF. The CDR3 region has the DNA TGTGCCAGCAGCTTAGCGCTAGAGCGGGGGGGCGTTGAGCAGTTCTTC.

The chain carries TRBV19 and TRBJ2-6; 8 bases map to TRBD1. V shed 4 bases and J 1 base; nucleotides not matched to a gene: 6. CDR1 is LNHDA, CDR2 SQIVND, per germline (reference sequence). CDR3 length equals 17 residues. CDR3 loop: CASSTGQGISGANVLTF. For the CDR3, the DNA is TGTGCCAGTAGTACAGGACAGGGTATTTCTGGGGCCAACGTCCTGACTTTC.

This chain joins TRBV6-6 and TRBJ1-5; D perhaps matches TRBD1 (6 bases). Trimming left V 8 bases short and J 5 bases short, with 13 bases between. The V gene's germline CDR1 is MNHNY and CDR2 SVGAGI (reference sequence). The length of the CDR3 is 13 residues. The CDR3 nucleotides are TGTGCCAGCCAGAGGGGGAAGGATCAGCCCCAGCATTTT. Translation: CASQRGKDQPQHF.

This clone appeared a few times. This rearrangement joins TRBV7-9 to TRBJ1-1; 8 nucleotides match TRBD1. The germline V gene encodes CDR1 SEHNR and CDR2 FQNEAQ (reference sequence). V lost 4 bases to trimming and J lost 0 bases; unmatched junction nucleotides: 4. The CDR3 contains 15 residues. CDR3: CASSSGQVMNTEAFF. The CDR3 bases are TGTGCCAGCAGCTCGGGACAGGTCATGAACACTGAAGCTTTCTTT.

V usage is TRBV27 and J usage is TRBJ2-7; 10 bases align to TRBD1. Losses at the gene ends were 5 bases for V and 1 base for J; bases not matched to a gene: 5. Per germline, CDR1 MNHEY and CDR2 SMNVEV (reference sequence). CDR3 length equals 15 residues. CDR3 in amino acids: CASSRRTGGSYEQYF. The CDR3 nucleotides read TGTGCCAGCAGTAGACGGACAGGGGGTTCCTACGAGCAGTACTTC.

This clone was observed a handful of times. This chain uses TRBV29-1 with TRBJ2-3; the D gene is possibly TRBD1 (5 bases). This CDR3 is 13 amino acids long. Trimming pared 5 bases from V and 2 bases from J, leaving 11 bases between. Germline values: CDR1 SQVTM, CDR2 ANQGSEA. The CDR3 spells CSVSTGFTDTQYF. CDR3 nucleotide sequence: TGCAGCGTTAGTACAGGATTCACAGATACGCAGTATTTT.

This clone was detected a few times. The chain couples TRBV2 to TRBJ1-5, with D possibly matching TRBD1 (5 bases). This CDR3 has 14 amino acids. Per germline, CDR1 SNHLY and CDR2 FYNNEI. Trimming pared 2 bases from V and 2 bases from J, leaving 7 bases between. The CDR3 region is CASSEWGGNQPQHF. The CDR3 coding sequence is TGTGCCAGCAGTGAATGGGGGGGCAATCAGCCCCAGCATTTT.

The chain links TRBV10-1 to TRBJ2-2; 8 bases map to TRBD1. The CDR3 length is 15 residues. Germline V gives CDR1 WNHNN, CDR2 SYGVQD (reference sequence). V was pared by 3 bases and J by 4 bases, with 4 bases of the junction left unmatched. The CDR3 sequence: CASSDKTGATGELFF. Written as DNA, the CDR3 is TGCGCCAGCAGTGATAAGACAGGGGCCACCGGGGAGCTGTTTTTT.

The V call is TRBV4-1, the J call TRBJ2-1; 11 bases map to TRBD2. This CDR3 has 17 amino acids. With V trimmed by 1 base and J by 4 bases, 6 bases remained unmatched. Germline loops: CDR1 MGHRA, CDR2 YSYEKL. The CDR3, as DNA: TGCGCCAGCAGCCAAGCCGGGACTAGCGGACTTTACAATGAGCAGTTCTTC. Its protein is CASSQAGTSGLYNEQFF.

J is TRBJ1-1 and V is TRBV7-2; D perhaps matches TRBD1 (5 bases). CDR1 SGHTA and CDR2 FQGNSA come from the germline V gene. The germline V and J ends were trimmed by 1 base and 5 bases, with 11 bases remaining between them. This CDR3 is 14 amino acids long. This CDR3 is CASSLESGGTEAFF. The CDR3 nucleotides read TGTGCCAGCAGCTTAGAGTCGGGGGGGACTGAAGCTTTCTTT.

V gene TRBV15 combines with J gene TRBJ1-2; tentative D call: TRBD1 (5 bases). The germline V gene has CDR1 LNHNV and CDR2 YYDKDF (reference sequence). Trimming shortened V by 0 bases and J by 4 bases, and 21 bases separated the two germline ends. This CDR3 is 18 amino acids long. In nucleotides, the CDR3 is TGTGCCACCAGCAGAGAGGGCGTTGGACAAACTCGGCTCTATGGCTACACCTTC. Its protein is CATSREGVGQTRLYGYTF.

Only one count was recorded for this clone. The chain has TRBV18 and TRBJ2-2; 10 positions match TRBD1. J was trimmed by 4 bases and V by 2 bases; bases with no gene match: 1. The V gene's germline CDR1 is KGHSH and CDR2 LQKENI. The CDR3 extends over 15 amino acids. CDR3 in amino acids: CASSPGTGATGELFF. CDR3 sequence (DNA): TGTGCCAGCTCACCAGGGACAGGGGCCACCGGGGAGCTGTTTTTT. Using reference TRBV18 and TRBJ2-2 for the parts outside the CDR3, the full variable domain is NAGVMQNPRHLVRRRGQEARLRCSPMKGHSHVYWYRQLPEEGLKFMVYLQKENIIDESGMPKERFSAEFPKEGPSILRIQQVVRGDSAAYFCASSPGTGATGELFFGEGSRLTVL.

This chain links TRBV27 with TRBJ1-4; TRBD1 agrees at 10 bases. The CDR3 contains 17 residues. Germline V gene data show CDR1 as MNHEY and CDR2 as SMNVEV (reference sequence). V was clipped by 6 bases and J by 5 bases; unmatched bases: 12. This CDR3 reads CASSPDRGKILNEKLFF. CDR3 sequence (DNA): TGTGCCAGCAGCCCGGACAGGGGGAAGATCCTAAATGAAAAACTGTTTTTT.

For this clone: Additional DNA sequences in this sample encode the identical CDR3. The chain recombines TRBV2 with TRBJ2-3; D is possibly TRBD2 (7 bases). This CDR3 is 15 amino acids long. The V gene lost 4 bases and the J gene lost 6 bases, with 17 bases spanning the gap. The germline V gene encodes CDR1 SNHLY and CDR2 FYNNEI. The CDR3 coding sequence is TGTGCCAGCAGTGTTGGGGGGGGCCGTGCGGATACGCAGTATTTT. This encodes CASSVGGGRADTQYF.

This chain links TRBV19 with TRBJ1-4, with a tentative D call TRBD1 (5 bases). The CDR3 totals 19 residues. The V gene lost 2 bases and the J gene lost 0 bases, with 19 bases spanning the gap. The germline CDR1 and CDR2 sequences are LNHDA and SQIVND (reference sequence). The CDR3 DNA sequence: TGTGCCAGTAGTATACATCCGGGGGTTCGTCGTGCAACTAATGAAAAACTGTTTTTT. Translating it yields CASSIHPGVRRATNEKLFF.

The J gene is TRBJ1-1, the V gene TRBV6-1; 10 bases map to TRBD1. The length of the CDR3 is 15 residues. V lost 3 bases, J lost 5 bases, and 6 bases stayed unmatched. Germline CDR1 reads MNHNS; CDR2 reads SASEGT. The CDR3 reads CASSDEGTGVTEAFF. The CDR3 bases are TGTGCCAGCAGTGATGAGGGGACAGGGGTGACTGAAGCTTTCTTT.

The chain employs TRBV6-5 and TRBJ1-2, with a possible D match to TRBD1 (6 bases). The CDR3 contains 14 residues. CDR1 and CDR2 (germline): MNHEY, SVGAGI. V lost 6 bases and J 4 bases, leaving 15 bases between the germline ends. CDR3 loop: CASSYRLGAYGYTF. CDR3 nucleotides: TGTGCCAGCAGCTACAGGTTGGGGGCCTATGGCTACACCTTC.

This sequence joins TRBV7-2 and TRBJ2-5; 10 bases agree with TRBD2. Looked up from germline, CDR1 is SGHTA and CDR2 is FQGNSA. CDR3 size: 14 residues. The J segment lost 5 bases and the V segment lost 6 bases, leaving 6 bases of the junction unmatched. The CDR3 nucleotides are TGTGCCAGCAGACGAGCGGGGGGGCCCGAGACCCAGTACTTC. Its protein is CASRRAGGPETQYF.